A single sample gave rise to the 23 T cell receptor beta chains below, sequenced in a study of CD8 T cells in ankylosing spondylitis (TCRdb year 2017). Library generation was performed with 5' RACE. Instrument on record: Illumina HiSeq 2500. TCRdb redid the processing of the public reads, applying fastp at Q25 and MiXCR, and retained in-frame beta chains. Duplicate CDR3 protein sequences are folded into a single record with the most common DNA and genes. The sample contains fewer than 200,000 distinct CDR3 sequences, roughly 18% of them found a single time. The top ten clones comprise around 4% of the sample. The sequencing input was blood, either unsorted or a sorted T cell fraction (not recorded which). Source of these receptors: a male donor aged 10-35 years with ankylosing spondylitis or in good health (not recorded which). Donor details come from another sample of the same person, matched by shared clones.

V and J are TRBV19 and TRBJ2-5; D is possibly TRBD1 (5 bases). Trimming shortened V by 6 bases and J by 6 bases, and 8 bases separated the two germline ends. Looked up from germline, CDR1 is LNHDA and CDR2 is SQIVND (reference sequence). This CDR3 has 11 residues. The CDR3 DNA is TGTGCCAGTAGCCAGGGAAAGACCCAGTACTTC. It yields the protein CASSQGKTQYF.

This clonotype was detected ten times or more. In DNA form, the CDR3 reads TGCAGCGTTGAAGTGGCAGTACACTACGAGCAGTACTTC. It translates to CSVEVAVHYEQYF. This chain uses TRBV29-1 with TRBJ2-7; no clear D gene. Trimming pared 1 base from V and 3 bases from J, leaving 10 bases between. The CDR3 has 13 amino acids. The germline V gene encodes CDR1 SQVTM and CDR2 ANQGSEA.

The CDR3 loop reads CSAREGKDLHGYTF. CDR3 DNA sequence: TGCAGTGCTAGAGAAGGCAAGGACTTACATGGCTACACCTTC. V usage is TRBV20-1 and J usage is TRBJ1-2; no clear D. Trimming took 0 bases from V and 6 from J, leaving 14 bases between them. Germline V gene lookup returns CDR1 DFQATT and CDR2 SNEGSKA (reference sequence). The CDR3 length is 14 residues.

The rearrangement links TRBV20-1 to TRBJ2-2; D is unclear. The CDR3 sequence is 12 residues long. Germline V CDR1 and CDR2: DFQATT, SNEGSKA (reference sequence). Trimming took off 3 bases at V and 7 bases at J, with 9 bases between the two ends. The CDR3 loop reads CSASYVGGELFF. The CDR3 DNA reads as TGCAGTGCTAGCTACGTGGGCGGGGAGCTGTTTTTT.

This clonotype was observed at least ten times. The V call is TRBV15, the J call TRBJ2-7, with D unclear. Germline assignment: CDR1 LNHNV and CDR2 YYDKDF (reference sequence). Trimming took 0 bases from V and 4 from J, leaving 13 bases between them. This CDR3 is 15 amino acids long. In nucleotides, the CDR3 is TGTGCCACCAGCAGAGATCACGGGTCAGCGTACGAGCAGTACGTC. Protein: CATSRDHGSAYEQYV.

This clonotype has at least ten counts. The CDR3 DNA reads as TGTGCCAGCAGTTTAGCCAAGGACGGCACAGATACGCAGTATTTT. It translates to CASSLAKDGTDTQYF. This chain uses TRBV12-3 or TRBV12-4 with TRBJ2-3, with D uncertain. Trimming cost V 0 bases and J 1 base, with 8 bases left between them. The CDR3 has 15 residues.

This clonotype appeared many times. The rearrangement joins TRBV29-1 to TRBJ2-1; no clear D gene. This CDR3 contains 12 residues. From germline, CDR1 is SQVTM and CDR2 ANQGSEA. With 7 bases removed from V and 9 bases from J, the gap between germline ends came to 16 bases. CDR3 in DNA: TGCAGCGGATTCGGTTTAACGAGTGAGCAGTTCTTC. It codes for CSGFGLTSEQFF.

The chain recombines TRBV20-1 with TRBJ1-2, with D possibly TRBD1 on 6 matching bases. The germline V gene encodes CDR1 DFQATT and CDR2 SNEGSKA (reference sequence). Trimming removed 1 base at V and 8 bases at J, with 14 bases between. The CDR3 totals 13 residues. The CDR3 coding sequence is TGCAGTGCTAGAGTGCGGGGGGGCGGAGGCTACACCTTC. Protein sequence: CSARVRGGGGYTF.

This clonotype was picked up many times. This chain links TRBV5-1 with TRBJ2-3; D is undetermined. Trimming left V 0 bases short and J 5 bases short, with 10 bases between. This CDR3 has 14 amino acids. From germline, CDR1 is SGHRS and CDR2 YFSETQ. The CDR3 nucleotides are TGCGCCAGCAGCTTGGCCACTCTGGGAGATACGCAGTATTTT. Protein sequence: CASSLATLGDTQYF.

This clonotype has only a few counts. The rearrangement links TRBV20-1 to TRBJ2-1, with D tentatively TRBD2 (5 bases). The CDR3 is 12 residues long. Trimming cost V 1 base and J 8 bases, with 9 bases left between them. Germline V gene data show CDR1 as DFQATT and CDR2 as SNEGSKA (reference sequence). The CDR3 region has the DNA TGCAGTGCTAGAGGGTTGAGGGATGAGCAGTTCTTC. Translation: CSARGLRDEQFF.

The sample holds a few counts of this clonotype. The chain couples TRBV5-1 to TRBJ2-5; unclear D gene. V dropped 5 bases and J dropped 2 bases, with 10 bases sitting between them. Germline CDR1 reads SGHRS; CDR2 reads YFSETQ. This CDR3 comprises 13 residues. The DNA of the CDR3 is TGCGCCAGCAGTATTGGAAATCAAGAGACCCAGTACTTC. Protein sequence: CASSIGNQETQYF.

This clonotype was observed at least ten times. The J gene is TRBJ2-1, the V gene TRBV10-3; D unresolved. The CDR3 contains 12 residues. Germline V gene lookup returns CDR1 ENHRY and CDR2 SYGVKD. The V end was cut by 3 bases, the J end by 6 bases, with 6 bases between. The CDR3 region has the DNA TGTGCCATCAGTGAAGCTGGCAATGAGCAGTTCTTC. This translates into CAISEAGNEQFF.

The V call is TRBV7-9, the J call TRBJ2-7; 8 nucleotides agree with TRBD1. The germline V gene encodes CDR1 SEHNR and CDR2 FQNEAQ (reference sequence). After removal of 5 bases from V and 3 bases from J, the junction contained 9 bases not matched to a gene. This CDR3 comprises 15 residues. CDR3 nucleotide sequence: TGTGCCAGCAGCCTGAATTCGGGACAGGACTACGAGCAGTACGTC. Protein product: CASSLNSGQDYEQYV.

The gene calls are TRBV24-1 and TRBJ2-1, with 9 bases that match TRBD2. Losses at the gene ends were 5 bases for V and 10 bases for J; bases not matched to a gene: 20. In germline, CDR1 is KGHDR, CDR2 SFDVKD. The CDR3 length is 18 residues. The CDR3 loop is CATSVRGGAGGSPREQFF. The CDR3 region has the DNA TGTGCCACCAGTGTTCGGGGGGGAGCGGGAGGAAGCCCAAGGGAGCAGTTCTTC.

This clonotype occurred a few times. DNA for the CDR3: TGCAGTGCCACCAAAATAAGCACTGAAGCTTTCTTT. As protein: CSATKISTEAFF. The genes are TRBV20-1 and TRBJ1-1; D not certain. The V end lost 6 bases, the J end lost 4 bases, and 12 bases lay between the germline ends. This CDR3 is built from 12 residues. CDR1 and CDR2 from the germline V gene are DFQATT and SNEGSKA (reference sequence).

This chain uses TRBV10-3 with TRBJ2-1; 9 nucleotides match TRBD2. The V gene's germline CDR1 is ENHRY and CDR2 SYGVKD. V dropped 2 bases and J dropped 7; count of bases not matched to a gene: 6. CDR3 size: 15 residues. The CDR3 protein is CAISERVAGENEQFF. Here the CDR3 DNA reads TGTGCCATCAGTGAGAGGGTAGCGGGAGAGAATGAGCAGTTCTTC.

The V gene is TRBV3-1, the J gene TRBJ2-1, with D perhaps being TRBD1 or TRBD2 (5 bases each). The V gene's germline CDR1 is LGHDT and CDR2 YNNKEL (reference sequence). CDR3 length: 12 amino acids. Trimming pared 7 bases from V and 12 bases from J, leaving 16 bases between. CDR3 DNA sequence: TGTGCCAGCACCCTCGGGGCCTCTTCGCAGTTCTTC. Amino acids: CASTLGASSQFF.

This clonotype was counted at least ten times. One junction end disagrees with the germline gene, perhaps due to a read error. This chain connects TRBV29-1 to TRBJ2-7; 9 bases are a match to TRBD1. Germline CDR1 SQVTM, CDR2 ANQGSEA. The CDR3 spans 13 residues. The CDR3: CSAQTGGSDEQYF. The CDR3 DNA reads as TGCAGCGCCCAAACAGGGGGCTCCGACGAGCAGTACTTC.

This clonotype was detected ten times or more. CDR3 in DNA: TGCGCCAGCAGAACCGGACTACCTTCCTACGAGCAGTACGTC. It codes for CASRTGLPSYEQYV. The rearrangement joins TRBV5-1 to TRBJ2-7, with D tentatively TRBD2 (6 bases). Germline loops: CDR1 SGHRS, CDR2 YFSETQ. This CDR3 comprises 14 residues. V was clipped by 5 bases and J by 1 base, with 13 bases between them.

This clonotype was seen a few times. The chain couples TRBV20-1 to TRBJ2-3; D unclear. CDR3 length: 12 residues. V lost 0 bases to trimming and J lost 4 bases, with 5 bases between them. Germline V gene data show CDR1 as DFQATT and CDR2 as SNEGSKA (reference sequence). The CDR3 DNA is TGCAGTGCTAGAGATCACCCAGATACGCAGTATTTT. It encodes CSARDHPDTQYF.

This clonotype was seen repeatedly, ten times or more. The J gene is TRBJ1-1, the V gene TRBV7-3, with D unclear. Trimming pared 6 bases from V and 7 bases from J, leaving 15 bases between. The germline V gene has CDR1 SGHTA and CDR2 FQGTGA. The CDR3 runs to 13 residues. This CDR3 is CASRLDPSGEAFF. CDR3 DNA sequence: TGTGCCAGCAGACTGGACCCTTCAGGTGAAGCTTTCTTT.

This clonotype was recorded many times. CDR3 nucleotide sequence: TGTGCCAGCAGTTTGGATGGCCCCACTGAAGCTTTCTTT. Translation: CASSLDGPTEAFF. The chain combines TRBV7-9 with TRBJ1-1; D is undetermined. Germline V gene sequence: CDR1 SEHNR, CDR2 FQNEAQ (reference sequence). V lost 6 bases, J lost 4 bases, and 12 bases lay in between. This CDR3 contains 13 residues.

This clonotype was counted at least ten times. At one boundary the junction diverges from the germline segment, which might be a read error. J is TRBJ2-4 and V is TRBV5-1; the D is unclear. This CDR3 is 13 amino acids long. In germline, CDR1 is SGHRS, CDR2 YFSETQ. The CDR3: CASSLAAGEGMDF. The CDR3 nucleotides are TGCGCCAGCAGCTTGGCTGCTGGGGAAGGAATGGACTTC.